The rows below give T cell receptor beta chains drawn from one sample of a study of T cells after yellow fever vaccination. MiXCR, applied by TCRdb to the 5' RACE reads, yields one record per CDR3 protein. Of about 550,000 distinct CDR3 sequences listed, approximately 21% were seen once; the top ten hold 14%. The input for sequencing was PBMCs, taken 15 days after the yellow fever booster vaccination. These TCRs come from a man aged 30 to 39 who received the YFV17D yellow fever vaccine. The CDR3 runs from the conserved cysteine through the conserved F or W. Fields, in order: J gene, D gene, CDR3 length, clone size, V gene, CDR3 DNA, CDR3 protein. The D gene is left open where the match is weak. Expanded clones are given a class, and other clones once, few, many or no size at all.

TRBJ2-1 | TRBD1 | 15 | few | TRBV7-2 | TGTGCCAGCAGCTTCCGGACAGGGCGTAGCAATGAGCAGTTCTTC | CASSFRTGRSNEQFF
TRBJ1-5 | . | 15 | few | TRBV4-2 | TGTGCCAGCAGCCGAACGAGGGGATCGGATCAGCCCCAGCATTTT | CASSRTRGSDQPQHF
TRBJ2-3 | TRBD2 | 18 | . | TRBV25-1 | TGTGCCAGCAGTGGCGTGGGGGGGAGACGTGTGAGCACAGATACGCAGTATTTT | CASSGVGGRRVSTDTQYF
TRBJ2-6 | TRBD1 | 15 | . | TRBV7-9 | TGTGCCAGCAGGTCTCAGGGGGCTGGGGCCAACGTCCTGACTTTC | CASRSQGAGANVLTF
TRBJ2-3 | TRBD2 | 17 | few | TRBV6-2/TRBV6-3 | TGTGCCAGCAGTTACTCGACTAGCGGGAGCCAAATGGATACGCAGTATTTT | CASSYSTSGSQMDTQYF
TRBJ2-7 | TRBD2 | 21 | . | TRBV12-3/TRBV12-4 | TGTGCCAGCAGTTTAAGTCGGCCCGGGACTCTCGAACAGCGGGGGGCCTACGAGCAGTACTTC | CASSLSRPGTLEQRGAYEQYF
TRBJ1-1 | TRBD1 | 13 | . | TRBV29-1 | TGCAGCGCCTGGACAGGGCTGAACACTGAAGCTTTCTTT | CSAWTGLNTEAFF
TRBJ2-3 | TRBD2 | 13 | . | TRBV7-9 | TGTGCCAGCAGCTCGACTAGCGTAGATACGCAGTATTTT | CASSSTSVDTQYF
TRBJ2-5 | TRBD2 | 13 | few | TRBV3-1 | TGTGCCAGCAGCCCGTGGGGGGGACGAGACCAGTACTTC | CASSPWGGRDQYF
TRBJ2-1 | TRBD2 | 15 | . | TRBV24-1 | TGTGCCACCAGTGACTGGACTAGTCCCAGCGGTGAGCAGTTCTTC | CATSDWTSPSGEQFF
TRBJ2-1 | . | 13 | few | TRBV6-1 | TGTGCCAGCAGATCCGGTGGAGGGAATGAGCAGTTCTTC | CASRSGGGNEQFF
TRBJ1-2 | . | 12 | . | TRBV10-2 | TGCGCCAGACTGACAGAAAACTATGGCTACACCTTC | CARLTENYGYTF
TRBJ1-5 | . | 17 | . | TRBV7-9 | TGTGCCAGCAGCTTAGACCAGGGCCGTGCAAGCAATCAGCCCCAGCATTTT | CASSLDQGRASNQPQHF
TRBJ2-7 | TRBD2 | 15 | . | TRBV3-1 | TGTGCCAGCAGCCAAACGGGGGGACCCTCCTACGAGCAGTACTTC | CASSQTGGPSYEQYF
TRBJ2-3 | . | 15 | . | TRBV12-3/TRBV12-4 | TGTGCCAGCACCATTAGCGGCTTAGGCACAGATACGCAGTATTTT | CASTISGLGTDTQYF
TRBJ2-1 | TRBD2 | 14 | few | TRBV12-3/TRBV12-4 | TGTGCCAGCAGATATAGCGGGACATTCAATGAGCAGTTCTTC | CASRYSGTFNEQFF
TRBJ2-2 | . | 15 | few | TRBV5-4 | TGTGCCAGCAGCCGGCCGGGAAGGAACACCGGGGAGCTGTTTTTT | CASSRPGRNTGELFF
TRBJ2-3 | . | 13 | . | TRBV12-3/TRBV12-4 | TGTGCCAGCGGGTCGGCAAACACAGATACGCAGTATTTT | CASGSANTDTQYF
TRBJ2-3 | TRBD1 | 12 | . | TRBV29-1 | TGCAGCGCCCAAACAGGGGCAGATACGCAGTATTTT | CSAQTGADTQYF
TRBJ2-2 | . | 14 | . | TRBV7-7 | TGTGCTAGCAGCTTAGGTACTCTGAGCGGGGAGCTGTTTTTT | CASSLGTLSGELFF
TRBJ2-1 | TRBD2 | 15 | few | TRBV12-3/TRBV12-4 | TGTGCCAGCCGAATCGGGACTAGCGATGGGGGTGAGCAGTTCTTC | CASRIGTSDGGEQFF
TRBJ2-1 | . | 14 | . | TRBV2 | TGTGCCAGCAGAGACCACGGGGGCTTCAATGAGCAGTTCTTC | CASRDHGGFNEQFF
TRBJ1-2 | . | 16 | . | TRBV5-1 | TGCGCCAGCAGCTTGGCCCCGGACAGCCCGAGCTATGGCTACACCTTC | CASSLAPDSPSYGYTF
TRBJ2-2 | . | 16 | . | TRBV15 | TGTGCCACCAGCGCCCGGAAGCGGACCAACACCGGGGAGCTGTTTTTT | CATSARKRTNTGELFF
TRBJ2-7 | . | 15 | . | TRBV12-3/TRBV12-4 | TGTGCCAGCAGTTTAGTTGGGGCTAGAAAACACCGGCAGTACTTC | CASSLVGARKHRQYF
TRBJ2-4 | TRBD1 | 14 | few | TRBV6-2/TRBV6-3 | TGTGCCAGCAGCCGACAGGGAGTAAAAAACATTCAGTACTTC | CASSRQGVKNIQYF
TRBJ2-3 | TRBD2 | 15 | . | TRBV7-9 | TGTGCCAGCAGCTTGAGCGGGAGTCCCACAGATACGCAGTATTTT | CASSLSGSPTDTQYF
TRBJ1-6 | . | 13 | . | TRBV27 | TGTGCCAGCAGTACAGAAAGTGGGGCCCCCCTCCACTTT | CASSTESGAPLHF
TRBJ2-5 | . | 14 | . | TRBV18 | TGTGCCAGCTCACCAGGGCAGGTAAAAGAGACCCAGTACTTC | CASSPGQVKETQYF
TRBJ2-1 | TRBD2 | 18 | few | TRBV20-1 | TGCAGTGCTAGATGGCTAGCGGGAGCGGTAGGTTCCTACAATGAGCAGTTCTTC | CSARWLAGAVGSYNEQFF
TRBJ2-1 | . | 16 | once | TRBV10-1 | TGCGCCAGCAGTCGCGACTATCCCCACCGAGAGAATGAGCAGTTCTTC | CASSRDYPHRENEQFF
TRBJ2-3 | TRBD2 | 13 | . | TRBV20-1 | TGCAGTGCTGCATCGGGGGGTCCAGATACGCAGTATTTT | CSAASGGPDTQYF
TRBJ1-6 | . | 13 | . | TRBV2 | TGTGCCAGCAAAGAGACCAGTGATTCACCCCTCCACTTT | CASKETSDSPLHF
TRBJ2-7 | . | 11 | few | TRBV20-1 | TGCACTTCAGCTAGGGGTCTAGAGCAGTACTTC | CTSARGLEQYF
TRBJ2-5 | . | 14 | . | TRBV27 | TGTGCCAGCAGTTTAAACAGGGGAGGCGAGACCCAGTACTTC | CASSLNRGGETQYF
TRBJ2-2 | . | 13 | few | TRBV28 | TGTGCCAGCAGTTTTCTGGACACCGGGGAGCTGTTTTTT | CASSFLDTGELFF